The 21 T cell receptor beta chains in this list originate from one sample, sequenced in a study of T cells in women clearing cervical HPV infection. TCRdb's copy holds only in-frame clones and misses some; the assay was immunoSEQ multiplex PCR. The specimen's table records under 45,000 clones. Input material: blood buffy coat. The receptors were sampled from a woman between 18 and 75 years old with a cervical HPV16 infection that either progressed to CIN3+ or cleared (not recorded which).

Points on this clone: Read data end 3 residues before the CDR3 end; the end is taken from the germline J gene. J is TRBJ2-7 and V is TRBV12-3 or TRBV12-4; possible D gene TRBD1, 5 bases. Deletions cut 6 bases from V and 0 bases from J, with 9 bases between. CDR3 length: 13 amino acids. This CDR3 is CASSLQDSYEQYF. CDR3 DNA (partial): TGTGCCAGCAGCCTACAGGACTCCTACGAG.

In regard to this clone: The germline gene is not matched at one end of the junction; a read error may be the cause. Read coverage stops 3 residues before the CDR3 terminus; the germline J gene supplies the remainder. The identical CDR3 is also encoded by other nucleotide sequences in the sample. The V call is TRBV20-1, the J call TRBJ1-2; D not certain. The CDR3 sequence is 14 residues long. Germline assignment: CDR1 DFQATT and CDR2 SNEGSKA (reference sequence). The DNA read from the CDR3 is TGCAGTGCTCCTAACGTAGAAAGGGTGTATGGA. Translating it yields CSAPNVERVYG. The whole CDR3 protein reads CSAPNVERVYGYTF.

About this clone: The sequenced fragment ends 3 residues before the CDR3 boundary, so the rest is inferred from the germline J gene. The chain links TRBV11-3 to TRBJ1-2, with a possible D match to TRBD1 (6 bases). The CDR3 covers 13 residues. Germline-derived CDR1 and CDR2 are SGHNT and YENEEA. Trimming took off 3 bases at V and 5 bases at J, with 10 bases between the two ends. The chain's CDR3 is CASSFDRSYGYTF. The CDR3 DNA, read in part, is TGTGCCAGCAGCTTCGACAGGTCTTATGGC.

Regarding this clone: Read coverage stops 3 residues before the CDR3 terminus; the germline J gene supplies the remainder. This chain connects TRBV10-3 to TRBJ1-2; 9 bases are a match to TRBD1. This CDR3 has 13 amino acids. Germline loops: CDR1 ENHRY, CDR2 SYGVKD. With V trimmed by 10 bases and J by 6 bases, 9 bases remained unmatched. The CDR3 sequence is CATESQGAHGYTF. CDR3 DNA (partial): TGTGCCACCGAGTCACAGGGGGCTCATGGC.

The sequenced part of the CDR3 DNA is TGCGCCAGCAGCTTGGTGGGGGCTCCGACTGAA. As protein: CASSLVGAPTE. The entire CDR3 protein is CASSLVGAPTEAFF. The V gene is TRBV5-1, the J gene TRBJ1-1; a possible D gene is TRBD1 (6 bases). The read terminates 3 residues ahead of where the CDR3 ends, so the germline J gene completes it. Germline-derived CDR1 and CDR2 are SGHRS and YFSETQ. The germline V and J ends were trimmed by 0 bases and 5 bases, with 11 bases remaining between them. The CDR3 consists of 14 residues.

With respect to this clone: The read terminates 3 residues before the CDR3 end, so the remaining end is supplied by the germline J gene. The rearrangement joins TRBV5-1 to TRBJ2-7; 8 bases agree with TRBD1. CDR1 is SGHRS, CDR2 YFSETQ, per germline. The CDR3 covers 13 residues. V dropped 2 bases and J dropped 4; count of bases not matched to a gene: 2. CDR3 DNA (partial): TGCGCCAGCAGCTTAAACAGGGGGTACGAG. Translation gives CASSLNRGYE. The CDR3 reads in full as CASSLNRGYEQYF.

For this clone: The CDR3 extends 3 residues past the end of the read, so its final part is completed from the germline J gene. The V and J genes are TRBV6-2 or TRBV6-3 and TRBJ1-2, with D unresolved. This CDR3 has 13 residues. Germline CDR1 MNHEY, CDR2 SVGEGT. The CDR3 sequence is CASSYTVIYDYTF. CDR3 DNA, as far as it was read: TGTGCCAGCAGTTACACGGTTATCTACGAC.

A remark on this clone: The read falls 3 residues short of the CDR3 end, and the missing part is taken from the germline J gene. The genes are TRBV4-2 and TRBJ2-2; 9 nucleotides agree with TRBD1. The CDR3 covers 18 residues. Trimming took 4 bases from V and 2 from J; bases not matched to a gene: 11. Germline V gene data show CDR1 as LGHNA and CDR2 as YNFKEQ. CDR3 bases read: TGTGCCAGCAGCCCCGGGACAGGGTCCCTTTTAAACACCGGGGAG. Translating it yields CASSPGTGSLLNTGE. The CDR3 as a whole reads CASSPGTGSLLNTGELFF.

Worth noting for this clone: The read ends 3 residues shy of where the CDR3 ends; the end is completed using the germline J gene. The chain has TRBV30 and TRBJ2-5; D possibly corresponds to TRBD2 (6 bases). V shed 5 bases and J shed 5 bases, with 12 bases lying between them. CDR1 is GTSNPN and CDR2 is SVGIG in the germline V gene (reference sequence). The CDR3 is 12 residues long. The sequenced part of the CDR3 DNA is TGTGCCTGGGGGGACTTCGGGGAGACC. It encodes CAWGDFGET. Given in full, the CDR3 is CAWGDFGETQYF.

About this clone: The CDR3 is cut off 3 residues early in the read; its end comes from the germline J gene. This chain uses TRBV7-6 with TRBJ2-1, with TRBD2 identical over 8 bases. Germline V gene sequence: CDR1 SGHVS, CDR2 FNYEAQ. The CDR3 totals 15 residues. V lost 6 bases and J lost 6; bases outside the gene matches: 10. The sequenced CDR3 bases are TGTGCCAGCAGTCTCCGACCCGGGACTAGCAATGAG. This encodes CASSLRPGTSNE. The full CDR3 protein reads CASSLRPGTSNEQFF.

Comments on this clone: The observed sequence ends 3 residues before the CDR3 terminus, with the missing tail filled in from the germline J gene. The chain is built from TRBV7-6 and TRBJ2-1, with a tentative D call TRBD1 (8 bases). Germline values: CDR1 SGHVS, CDR2 FNYEAQ. The V gene lost 3 bases and the J gene lost 7 bases, with 16 bases spanning the gap. The CDR3 consists of 15 residues. CDR3: CASSFLGQGGNEQFF. The CDR3 bases that were read are TGTGCCAGCAGCTTCCTCGGACAGGGAGGGAATGAG.

Note on this clone: The read terminates 3 residues ahead of where the CDR3 ends, so the germline J gene completes it. The chain carries TRBV9 and TRBJ2-3; 14 positions match TRBD2. After removal of 3 bases from V and 0 bases from J, the junction contained 3 bases not matched to a gene. From germline, CDR1 is SGDLS and CDR2 YYNGEE. The CDR3 covers 17 residues. Incomplete CDR3 DNA: TGTGCCAGCAGCGGACTAGCGGGAGGGTCTAGCACAGATACG. It translates to CASSGLAGGSSTDT. In full, the CDR3 is CASSGLAGGSSTDTQYF.

Comments on this clone: The observed sequence ends 3 residues before the CDR3 terminus, with the missing tail filled in from the germline J gene. This sequence joins TRBV7-9 and TRBJ1-4; D may be TRBD1 (5 bases). Deletions cut 8 bases from V and 5 bases from J, with 12 bases between. This CDR3 has 13 residues. Germline lookup yields CDR1 SEHNR and CDR2 FQNEAQ (reference sequence). The CDR3 bases that were read are TGTGCCAGCGAGAAGGGGAGGAATGAAAAA. This sequence encodes CASEKGRNEK. The complete CDR3 sequence is CASEKGRNEKLFF.

Worth noting for this clone: The read ends 3 residues before the CDR3 terminus; that terminus is restored from the germline J gene. This chain uses TRBV20-1 with TRBJ2-1; 7 bases line up with TRBD1. The germline V gene has CDR1 DFQATT and CDR2 SNEGSKA (reference sequence). The CDR3 is 15 amino acids. V lost 2 bases and J lost 3; bases outside the gene matches: 7. CDR3 DNA (partial): TGCAGTGCTAGACCGACAGGGATTGTCTACAATGAG. Protein: CSARPTGIVYNE. The CDR3 in its entirety is CSARPTGIVYNEQFF.

On this clone: The missing CDR3 end, 3 residues past where the read stops, is filled in from the germline J gene. The chain combines TRBV3-1 (or the pseudogene TRBV3-2) with TRBJ2-2; weak D call: TRBD2 (7 bases). The CDR3 length is 16 residues. Germline CDR1 reads LGHDT; CDR2 reads YNNKEL (reference sequence). The V end was cut by 4 bases, the J end by 6 bases, with 18 bases between. CDR3 region: CASSRGGRGMSGELFF. CDR3 DNA (partial): TGTGCCAGCAGCCGGGGGGGGCGCGGGATGTCCGGGGAG.

On this clone itself: Coverage ceases 3 residues before the CDR3 finishes, and the germline J gene fills in the end. This chain links TRBV6-1 with TRBJ2-1, with 10 bases aligning to TRBD2. V trimming: 2 bases; J trimming: 1 base; junction bases outside the gene matches: 8. The CDR3 contains 18 residues. Germline values: CDR1 MNHNS, CDR2 SASEGT. CDR3 loop: CASSEQLNSGGSYNEQFF. CDR3 bases read: TGTGCCAGCAGTGAACAGCTGAATAGCGGGGGGTCCTACAATGAG.

Concerning this clone: The read comes to an end 3 residues before the CDR3 does, leaving the germline J gene to fill in the end. This chain links TRBV18 with TRBJ1-2; 7 positions agree with TRBD1. Per germline, CDR1 KGHSH and CDR2 LQKENI. This CDR3 is 13 amino acids long. V dropped 3 bases and J dropped 6; count of bases not matched to a gene: 4. Incomplete CDR3 DNA: TGTGCCAGCTCACCCCGACAGGGAGATGGC. Residues: CASSPRQGDG. The entire CDR3 protein reads CASSPRQGDGYTF. The full variable domain, completed using reference TRBV18 and TRBJ1-2, is NAGVMQNPRHLVRRRGQEARLRCSPMKGHSHVYWYRQLPEEGLKFMVYLQKENIIDESGMPKERFSAEFPKEGPSILRIQQVVRGDSAAYFCASSPRQGDGYTFGSGTRLTVV.

Worth noting for this clone: The missing CDR3 end, 3 residues past where the read stops, is filled in from the germline J gene. This chain links TRBV2 with TRBJ2-7; D not resolved. The V gene's germline CDR1 is SNHLY and CDR2 FYNNEI. The CDR3 has 13 amino acids. V was clipped by 8 bases and J by 0 bases, with 11 bases between them. Partial CDR3 DNA: TGTGCCAGCGCTCCGGGTGTCTCCTACGAG. Protein sequence: CASAPGVSYE. The full CDR3 is CASAPGVSYEQYF. Full variable domain (outside the CDR3, taken from reference TRBV2 and TRBJ2-7): EPEVTQTPSHQVTQMGQEVILRCVPISNHLYFYWYRQILGQKVEFLVSFYNNEISEKSEIFDDQFSVERPDGSNFTLKIRSTKLEDSAMYFCASAPGVSYEQYFGPGTRLTVT.

Concerning this clone itself: The read finishes 3 residues shy of the CDR3 end, and the germline J gene is used to complete it. This rearrangement joins TRBV7-9 to TRBJ2-3; D unresolved. CDR3 length: 12 amino acids. Trimming stripped 5 bases from V and 4 bases from J, with 7 bases between. CDR1 is SEHNR, CDR2 FQNEAQ, per germline (reference sequence). CDR3 DNA (partial): TGTGCCAGCAGCCCCGTAGCAGATACG. Translation gives CASSPVADT. The CDR3 reads in full as CASSPVADTQYF.

Concerning this clone: The read falls 3 residues short of the CDR3 end, and the missing part is taken from the germline J gene. The chain is built from TRBV7-6 and TRBJ2-7; a possible D gene is TRBD2 (5 bases). Germline V gives CDR1 SGHVS, CDR2 FNYEAQ. The V gene lost 0 bases and the J gene lost 4 bases, with 13 bases spanning the gap. The CDR3 has 15 amino acids. The CDR3: CASSLALGGEYEQYF. The DNA read from the CDR3 is TGTGCCAGCAGCTTAGCGCTAGGAGGAGAGTACGAG.

Details on this clone: The read ends 3 residues shy of where the CDR3 ends; the end is completed using the germline J gene. The chain joins TRBV20-1 to TRBJ2-3; D might be TRBD1 (6 bases). The CDR3 spans 13 residues. Germline lookup yields CDR1 DFQATT and CDR2 SNEGSKA (reference sequence). CDR3 sequence: CSARGTLQETQYF. CDR3 DNA (partial): TGCAGTGCTAGGGGGACACTCCAAGAGACG.